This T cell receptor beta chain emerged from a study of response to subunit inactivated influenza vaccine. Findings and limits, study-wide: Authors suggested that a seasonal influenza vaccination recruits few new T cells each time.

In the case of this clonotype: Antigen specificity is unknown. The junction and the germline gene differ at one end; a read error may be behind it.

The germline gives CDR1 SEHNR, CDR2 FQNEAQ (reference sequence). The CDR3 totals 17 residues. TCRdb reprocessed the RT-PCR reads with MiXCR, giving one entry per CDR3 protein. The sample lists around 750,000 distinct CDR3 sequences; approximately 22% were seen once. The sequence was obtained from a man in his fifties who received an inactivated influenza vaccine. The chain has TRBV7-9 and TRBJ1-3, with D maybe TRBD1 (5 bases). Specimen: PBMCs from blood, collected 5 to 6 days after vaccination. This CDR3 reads CASSPGFGGSSGNTIYF. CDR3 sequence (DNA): TGTGCCAGCAGCCCCGGTTTCGGGGGTAGCTCTGGAAACACAATATATTTT.